This T cell receptor (beta chain) was found in a study of PD-L1 blockade in urothelial cancer. Looking at the study overall: The study started patients on atezolizumab around 2014, giving 1,200 mg intravenously every 3 weeks. Study-wide findings and caveats: The study found that durable-benefit patients expanded tumor-associated blood clones more at 3 weeks.

Pretreatment sampling and on-treatment sampling together yielded between 1 and 8 samples for each patient. Losses at the gene ends were 7 bases for V and 4 bases for J; bases not matched to a gene: 8. This CDR3 region has 15 residues. Germline-derived CDR1 and CDR2 are SNHLY and FYNNEI. Profiling relied on immunoSEQ multiplex PCR, and the TCRdb table lists in-frame clones only, not all of them. This table has roughly 87,000 clones, about 90% appearing once. As to this clone: Its antigen is not known.

The sequence came from a woman in her 70s with urothelial cancer. The genes are TRBV2 and TRBJ2-1; 9 bases are a match to TRBD1. The material sequenced was PBMCs, taken around atezolizumab (anti-PD-L1) treatment. CDR3 sequence: CASIHDGTGYNEQFF. The CDR3 DNA reads TGTGCCAGCATTCATGATGGGACAGGGTACAATGAGCAGTTCTTC.